This is a list of T cell receptor beta chains from one sample in a study of post-analysis software for immune sequencing data. One entry per CDR3 protein results from TCRdb running MiXCR on the PCR reads. In the table there are 800,000 to 950,000 distinct CDR3 sequences, approximately 53% of which are singletons. The source material was blood. The receptors shown here come from a girl aged 5-17 years with multiple sclerosis. Each CDR3 is given with its conserved first and last residue. Fields, in order: clone size, J gene, D gene, V gene, CDR3 protein, CDR3 DNA. The D gene is left open where the match is weak. Size tells how often a clone was seen (once, few, many) or the class of an expanded clone, and some rows leave it out.

few	TRBJ2-7	.	TRBV4-1	CASSLVEAGNAEQYF	TGCGCCAGCAGCCTCGTGGAGGCGGGGAACGCCGAGCAGTACTTC
.	TRBJ2-5	TRBD2	TRBV6-2/TRBV6-3	CASKIPAGGRETQYF	TGTGCCAGCAAGATTCCAGCGGGAGGTAGAGAGACCCAGTACTTC
few	TRBJ2-3	.	TRBV20-1	CSARELGTDTQYF	TGCAGTGCTAGAGAACTAGGGACAGATACGCAGTATTTT
.	TRBJ2-4	.	TRBV5-6	CASSFPGSDIQYF	TGTGCCAGCAGCTTTCCCGGGTCGGACATTCAGTACTTC
.	TRBJ2-6	.	TRBV7-8	CASNLALSGANVLTF	TGTGCCAGCAACTTAGCGCTGTCTGGGGCCAACGTCCTGACTTTC
few	TRBJ2-3	.	TRBV20-1	CSARRGRTDTQYF	TGCAGTGCTAGGCGGGGGCGCACAGATACGCAGTATTTT
.	TRBJ1-2	TRBD1	TRBV10-3	CAISEPSDRGQLYGYTF	TGTGCCATCAGTGAGCCCTCAGACAGGGGGCAACTCTATGGCTACACCTTC
few	TRBJ2-1	.	TRBV3-1	CAGSLQAGEQFF	TGTGCCGGCAGCCTGCAAGCGGGTGAGCAGTTCTTC
.	TRBJ1-5	.	TRBV7-9	CASSSPGLAQPQHF	TGTGCCAGCAGCTCCCCGGGTCTTGCTCAGCCCCAGCATTTT
.	TRBJ2-1	.	TRBV6-5	CASSYVREPNEQFF	TGTGCCAGCAGTTACGTGAGGGAACCCAATGAGCAGTTCTTC
few	TRBJ2-1	.	TRBV15	CATSGLLRGKGAQFF	TGTGCCACCAGCGGCCTCCTCAGGGGAAAAGGGGCGCAGTTCTTC
.	TRBJ2-5	.	TRBV6-5	CASNKTVHQYF	TGTGCCAGCAATAAGACAGTTCACCAGTACTTC
few	TRBJ2-7	.	TRBV4-2	CASRGQGTYEQYF	TGTGCCAGCAGAGGGCAGGGGACCTACGAGCAGTACTTC
.	TRBJ2-6	.	TRBV7-6	CASSLGIASGANVLTF	TGTGCCAGCAGCTTAGGCATAGCTTCTGGGGCCAACGTCCTGACTTTC
few	TRBJ2-7	.	TRBV3-1	CASTANPGASATREQYF	TGTGCCAGCACCGCGAACCCAGGAGCTAGCGCCACCCGAGAGCAGTACTTC
few	TRBJ2-1	TRBD2	TRBV20-1	CSARVAGVGQFF	TGCAGTGCGAGGGTAGCGGGAGTAGGGCAGTTCTTC
.	TRBJ1-5	.	TRBV29-1	CSVEAGGGDQPQHF	TGCAGCGTTGAGGCGGGGGGCGGGGATCAGCCCCAGCATTTT
few	TRBJ1-6	.	TRBV2	CASSELGTPGSSPLHF	TGTGCCAGCAGTGAACTGGGCACTCCCGGGAGTTCACCCCTCCACTTT
.	TRBJ1-3	.	TRBV7-2	CASSLIGGWGVPSGNTIYF	TGTGCCAGCAGCTTAATAGGCGGTTGGGGGGTACCCTCTGGAAACACCATATATTTT
.	TRBJ1-1	.	TRBV20-1	CSASRVRGNTEAFF	TGCAGTGCTAGTAGGGTCAGGGGAAACACTGAAGCTTTCTTT
few	TRBJ2-7	.	TRBV21-1	CASSPKPGTAIEQYF	TGTGCCAGCAGCCCCAAACCGGGGACAGCCATAGAGCAGTACTTC
.	TRBJ1-1	.	TRBV7-9	CASSDLLGDTEAFF	TGTGCCAGCAGCGACCTGTTAGGGGACACTGAAGCTTTCTTT
.	TRBJ2-7	.	TRBV7-9	CASSLSRGRATYEQYF	TGTGCCAGCAGCTTATCCAGGGGGAGGGCCACCTACGAGCAGTACTTC
.	TRBJ2-7	.	TRBV4-2	CASSQEAGYSYEQYF	TGTGCCAGCAGCCAAGAGGCAGGGTACTCCTACGAGCAGTACTTC
.	TRBJ1-1	TRBD1	TRBV28	CASSSVGGRGLTEAFF	TGTGCCAGCAGTTCCGTCGGGGGCAGGGGGCTCACTGAAGCTTTCTTT
.	TRBJ2-3	TRBD2	TRBV29-1	CSVGRGGGDTQYF	TGCAGCGTTGGGCGGGGGGGCGGAGATACGCAGTATTTT
.	TRBJ2-5	TRBD1	TRBV5-1	CASSSTGEETQYF	TGTGCCAGCAGCTCGACAGGGGAAGAGACCCAGTACTTC
few	TRBJ2-7	TRBD1	TRBV12-3/TRBV12-4	CASSLRTGDPEQYF	TGTGCCAGCAGTTTGAGGACAGGGGACCCCGAGCAGTACTTC
.	TRBJ2-1	.	TRBV15	CATSREISRQAEQFF	TGTGCCACCAGCAGAGAGATCAGCCGACAGGCTGAGCAGTTCTTC
.	TRBJ2-1	TRBD2	TRBV20-1	CSAGNSGSRSNIRFF	TGCAGTGCTGGAAATAGCGGGAGTCGAAGTAATATTAGGTTCTTC
.	TRBJ2-1	.	TRBV20-1	CSALEAYNEQFF	TGCAGTGCTCTCGAGGCTTACAATGAGCAGTTCTTC
few	TRBJ2-3	.	TRBV7-3	CASSLLGTSVTDTQYF	TGTGCCAGCAGCTTACTGGGCACTAGTGTAACAGATACGCAGTATTTT
.	TRBJ1-2	TRBD1	TRBV14	CASSQERGLMYGYTF	TGTGCCAGCAGCCAAGAGAGGGGGCTGATGTATGGCTACACCTTC
few	TRBJ2-7	TRBD1	TRBV29-1	CSVTGTGYEQYF	TGCAGCGTGACCGGGACAGGCTACGAGCAGTACTTC
few	TRBJ2-5	TRBD1	TRBV29-1	CSAVRGMGETQYF	TGCAGCGCCGTCAGGGGGATGGGAGAGACCCAGTACTTC
.	TRBJ2-7	.	TRBV9	CASSVGLGSSAYEQYF	TGTGCCAGCAGCGTAGGTCTCGGGTCTTCCGCCTACGAGCAGTACTTC
.	TRBJ2-7	.	TRBV18	CASSPSGSRGNEQYF	TGTGCCAGCTCACCATCGGGCAGTCGTGGAAACGAGCAGTACTTC
.	TRBJ2-7	.	TRBV5-1	CASSLVGGTYNEQYF	TGCGCCAGCAGCTTGGTTGGCGGAACCTACAATGAGCAGTACTTC
.	TRBJ2-3	TRBD2	TRBV6-4	CASSETSGGADTQYF	TGTGCCAGCAGTGAGACTAGCGGGGGGGCAGATACGCAGTATTTT
.	TRBJ2-3	.	TRBV27	CASKEVDSTDTQYF	TGTGCCAGCAAGGAAGTCGACAGTACAGATACGCAGTATTTT
few	TRBJ2-2	.	TRBV6-5	CASSFLGSTGELFF	TGTGCCAGCAGTTTTCTGGGTAGCACCGGGGAGCTGTTTTTT
few	TRBJ2-1	.	TRBV3-1	CASSQGWQYHEQFF	TGTGCCAGCAGCCAAGGATGGCAGTATCATGAGCAGTTCTTC
.	TRBJ2-7	TRBD2	TRBV20-1	CSARRSSGRAYYEQYF	TGCAGTGCTAGAAGGTCAAGCGGGAGGGCCTACTACGAGCAGTACTTC
.	TRBJ2-3	.	TRBV2	CASSAIQGTSTDTQYF	TGTGCCAGCAGCGCCATACAGGGTACTAGCACAGATACGCAGTATTTT
.	TRBJ2-2	TRBD2	TRBV4-2	CASSQGVAGGGTGELFF	TGTGCCAGCAGCCAAGGGGTAGCGGGAGGGGGGACCGGGGAGCTGTTTTTT
.	TRBJ1-5	TRBD1	TRBV20-1	CSASPHQGAYSNQPQHF	TGCAGTGCCTCCCCCCATCAGGGGGCCTATAGCAATCAGCCCCAGCATTTT
.	TRBJ2-2	TRBD1	TRBV10-3	CVTSRKNTGGLSDTGELFF	TGTGTCACCAGCCGGAAAAATACAGGGGGCCTATCGGACACCGGGGAGCTGTTTTTT
.	TRBJ2-5	TRBD2	TRBV11-1	CASSLGGAGGEETQYF	TGTGCCAGCAGCTTAGGCGGTGCGGGAGGAGAAGAGACCCAGTACTTC
few	TRBJ2-7	TRBD1	TRBV6-1	CASSGGQGVYEQYF	TGTGCCAGCAGTGGAGGACAGGGGGTCTACGAGCAGTACTTC
.	TRBJ1-1	TRBD1	TRBV29-1	CSVGMTGMSTEAFF	TGCAGCGTTGGGATGACAGGGATGAGCACTGAAGCTTTCTTT
few	TRBJ2-7	.	TRBV25-1	CASSETVEQYF	TGTGCCAGCAGTGAGACAGTGGAGCAGTACTTC
few	TRBJ2-7	.	TRBV29-1	CSVSRGPSVYEQYF	TGCAGCGTGTCTAGGGGGCCTAGCGTTTACGAGCAGTACTTC
.	TRBJ1-6	.	TRBV3-1	CASSLRRVSYNSPLHF	TGTGCCAGCAGCCTGAGGAGGGTCTCCTATAATTCACCCCTCCACTTT
.	TRBJ2-7	TRBD2	TRBV20-1	CSAVAGQSYEQYF	TGCAGTGCTGTAGCGGGCCAATCCTACGAGCAGTACTTC
few	TRBJ2-7	.	TRBV20-1	CSARDPNEQYF	TGCAGTGCTAGAGACCCCAACGAGCAGTACTTC
.	TRBJ2-1	.	TRBV3-1	CASSQVGGIGNNEQFF	TGTGCCAGCAGCCAAGTTGGCGGGATCGGGAACAATGAGCAGTTCTTC